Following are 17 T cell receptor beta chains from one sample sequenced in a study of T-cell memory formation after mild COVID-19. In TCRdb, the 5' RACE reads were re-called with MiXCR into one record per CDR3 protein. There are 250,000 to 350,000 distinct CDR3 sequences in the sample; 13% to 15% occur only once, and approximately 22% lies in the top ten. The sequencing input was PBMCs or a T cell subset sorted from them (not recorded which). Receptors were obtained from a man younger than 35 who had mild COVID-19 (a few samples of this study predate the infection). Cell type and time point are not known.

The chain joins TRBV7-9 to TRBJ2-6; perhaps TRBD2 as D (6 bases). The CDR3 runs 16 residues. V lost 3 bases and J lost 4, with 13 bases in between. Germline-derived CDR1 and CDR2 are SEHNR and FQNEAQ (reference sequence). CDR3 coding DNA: TGTGCCAGCAGCTTCTATTTAGCGGCCGGGGCCAACGTCCTGACTTTC. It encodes CASSFYLAAGANVLTF.

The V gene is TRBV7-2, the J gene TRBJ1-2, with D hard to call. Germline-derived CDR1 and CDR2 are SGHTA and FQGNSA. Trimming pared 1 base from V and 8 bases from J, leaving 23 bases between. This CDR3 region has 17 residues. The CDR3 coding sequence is TGTGCCAGCAGCTTAGAGTTAGTGGTGGCGGAGGCGTGGGGCTACACCTTC. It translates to CASSLELVVAEAWGYTF. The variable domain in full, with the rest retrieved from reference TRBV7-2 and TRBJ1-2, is GAGVSQSPSNKVTEKGKDVELRCDPISGHTALYWYRQSLGQGLEFLIYFQGNSAPDKSGLPSDRFSAERTGGSVSTLTIQRTQQEDSAVYLCASSLELVVAEAWGYTFGSGTRLTVV.

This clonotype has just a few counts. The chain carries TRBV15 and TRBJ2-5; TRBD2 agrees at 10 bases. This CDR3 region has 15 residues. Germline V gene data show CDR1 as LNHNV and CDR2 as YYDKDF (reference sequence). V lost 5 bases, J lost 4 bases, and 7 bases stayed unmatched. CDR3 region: CATSARAGGPETQYF. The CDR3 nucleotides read TGTGCCACCAGCGCACGAGCGGGGGGGCCAGAGACCCAGTACTTC.

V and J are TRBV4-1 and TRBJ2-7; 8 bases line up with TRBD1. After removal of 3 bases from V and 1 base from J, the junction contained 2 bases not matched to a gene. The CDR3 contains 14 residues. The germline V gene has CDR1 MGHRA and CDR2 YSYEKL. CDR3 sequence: CASSHQGASYEQYF. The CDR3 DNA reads TGCGCCAGCAGCCATCAGGGGGCATCCTACGAGCAGTACTTC.

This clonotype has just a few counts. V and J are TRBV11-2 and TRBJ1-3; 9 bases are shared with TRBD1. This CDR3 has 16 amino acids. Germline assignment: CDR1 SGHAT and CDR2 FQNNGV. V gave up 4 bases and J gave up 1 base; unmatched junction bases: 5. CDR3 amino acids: CASSYRGPLSGNTIYF. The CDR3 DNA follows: TGTGCCAGCAGCTACAGGGGGCCCTTGTCTGGAAACACCATATATTTT.

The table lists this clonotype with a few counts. DNA of the CDR3: TGTGCCAGCAGTTACTCGGGACTAGGGGGGGCCCCCGGGGAGCTGTTTTTT. It codes for CASSYSGLGGAPGELFF. The chain employs TRBV6-5 and TRBJ2-2; 8 bases agree with TRBD2. The CDR3 has 17 amino acids. V was clipped by 0 bases and J by 6 bases; unmatched bases: 9. Germline lookup yields CDR1 MNHEY and CDR2 SVGAGI.

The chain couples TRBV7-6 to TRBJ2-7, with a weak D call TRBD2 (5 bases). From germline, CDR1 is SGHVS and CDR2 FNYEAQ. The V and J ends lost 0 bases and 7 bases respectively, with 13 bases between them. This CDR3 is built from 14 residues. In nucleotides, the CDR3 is TGTGCCAGCAGCTTAGCCAGCCCCCGGGAAGAGCAGTACTTC. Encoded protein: CASSLASPREEQYF.

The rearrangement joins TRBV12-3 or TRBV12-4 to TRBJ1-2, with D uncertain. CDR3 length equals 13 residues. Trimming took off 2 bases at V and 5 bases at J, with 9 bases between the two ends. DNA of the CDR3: TGTGCCAGCAGTTTAAGTAACGGATATGGCTACACCTTC. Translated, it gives CASSLSNGYGYTF.

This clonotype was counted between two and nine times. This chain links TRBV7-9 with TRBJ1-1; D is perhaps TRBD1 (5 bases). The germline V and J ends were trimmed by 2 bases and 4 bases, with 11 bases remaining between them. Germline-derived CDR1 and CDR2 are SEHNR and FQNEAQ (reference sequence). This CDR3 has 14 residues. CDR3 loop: CASSLRDLGTEAFF. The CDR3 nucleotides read TGTGCCAGCAGCTTAAGGGACCTTGGCACTGAAGCTTTCTTT.

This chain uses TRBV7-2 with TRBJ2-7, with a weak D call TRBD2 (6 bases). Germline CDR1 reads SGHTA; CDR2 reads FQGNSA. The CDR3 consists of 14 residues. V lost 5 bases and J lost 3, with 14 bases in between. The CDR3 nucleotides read TGTGCCAGCAGCCGAGATTATAGCGGCTACGAGCAGTACGTC. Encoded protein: CASSRDYSGYEQYV.

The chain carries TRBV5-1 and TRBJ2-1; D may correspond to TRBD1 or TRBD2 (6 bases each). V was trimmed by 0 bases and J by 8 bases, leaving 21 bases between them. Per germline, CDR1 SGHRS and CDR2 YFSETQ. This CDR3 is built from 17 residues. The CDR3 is CASSLVRGPPGSDEQFF. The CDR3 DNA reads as TGCGCCAGCAGCTTGGTACGGGGGCCCCCCGGATCCGATGAGCAGTTCTTC.

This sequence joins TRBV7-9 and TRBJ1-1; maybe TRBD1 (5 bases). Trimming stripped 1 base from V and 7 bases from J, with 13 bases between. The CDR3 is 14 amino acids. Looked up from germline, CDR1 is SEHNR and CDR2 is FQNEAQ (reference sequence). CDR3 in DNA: TGTGCCAGCAGCTTAGGCAGGGACGGACGTGAAGCTTTCTTT. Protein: CASSLGRDGREAFF.

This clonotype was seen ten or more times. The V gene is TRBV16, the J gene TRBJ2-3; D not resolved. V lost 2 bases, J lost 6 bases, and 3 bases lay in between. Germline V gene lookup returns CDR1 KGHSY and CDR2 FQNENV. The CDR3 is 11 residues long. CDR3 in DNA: TGTGCCAGCAGCCAAGAGGATACGCAGTATTTT. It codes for CASSQEDTQYF.

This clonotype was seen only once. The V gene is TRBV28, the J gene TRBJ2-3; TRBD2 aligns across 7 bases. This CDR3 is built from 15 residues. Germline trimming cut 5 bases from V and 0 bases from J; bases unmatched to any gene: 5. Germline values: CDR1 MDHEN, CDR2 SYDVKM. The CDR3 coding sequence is TGTGCCAGCAGTGCAAGCGGGGTGAGCACAGATACGCAGTATTTT. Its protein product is CASSASGVSTDTQYF.

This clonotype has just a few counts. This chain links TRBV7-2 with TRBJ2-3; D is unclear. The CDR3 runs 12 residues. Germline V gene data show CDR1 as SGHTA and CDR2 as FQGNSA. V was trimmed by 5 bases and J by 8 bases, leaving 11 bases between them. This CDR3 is CASSQASGTQYF. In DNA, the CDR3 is TGTGCCAGCAGCCAGGCGTCGGGTACGCAGTATTTT.

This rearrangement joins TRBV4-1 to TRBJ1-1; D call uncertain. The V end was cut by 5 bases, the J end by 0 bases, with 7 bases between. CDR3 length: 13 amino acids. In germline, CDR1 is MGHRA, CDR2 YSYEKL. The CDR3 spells CASSSIMNTEAFF. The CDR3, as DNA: TGCGCCAGCAGCTCCATTATGAACACTGAAGCTTTCTTT.

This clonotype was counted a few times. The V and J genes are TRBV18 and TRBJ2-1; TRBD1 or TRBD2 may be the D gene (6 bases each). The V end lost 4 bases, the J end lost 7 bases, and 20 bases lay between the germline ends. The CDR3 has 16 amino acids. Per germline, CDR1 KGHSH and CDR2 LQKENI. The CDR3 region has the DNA TGTGCCAGCTCACTATTCTCACACGGGGGCGTAAATGAGCAGTTCTTC. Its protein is CASSLFSHGGVNEQFF.